This TCR beta chain appears in the sequencing data of a study of blood T cell repertoires in COVID-19. In the study overall: The United States, Italy and Spain provided the acute and convalescent COVID-19 samples. T cells, B-cell-depleted T cells, or PBMCs supplied cDNA or gDNA.

The CDR3 has 16 amino acids. Germline V gives CDR1 SGHAT, CDR2 FQNNGV. V shed 0 bases, J shed 9 bases, and the junction held 9 bases outside the gene matches. In the study's own analysis: By means of reference gene primer amplification, nucleated cell counts were estimated. The assay was immunoSEQ multiplex PCR, and TCRdb's table has in-frame clones only and misses some. Clonal size and the V and J genes are those of that table, whereas D and trimming came from the DNA. The sample lists roughly 350,000 clones, over 80% occurring once. Patients from Seattle were sampled longitudinally, starting during active infection.

The chain is built from TRBV11-2 and TRBJ2-1, with TRBD2 matching 9 bases. The material sequenced was peripheral blood. The receptor was isolated from a woman in her forties or fifties with COVID-19, enrolled during active disease. Here the CDR3 reads CASSLDIAGALGEQFF. In DNA form, the CDR3 reads TGTGCCAGCAGCTTAGACATAGCGGGAGCATTAGGTGAGCAGTTCTTC.